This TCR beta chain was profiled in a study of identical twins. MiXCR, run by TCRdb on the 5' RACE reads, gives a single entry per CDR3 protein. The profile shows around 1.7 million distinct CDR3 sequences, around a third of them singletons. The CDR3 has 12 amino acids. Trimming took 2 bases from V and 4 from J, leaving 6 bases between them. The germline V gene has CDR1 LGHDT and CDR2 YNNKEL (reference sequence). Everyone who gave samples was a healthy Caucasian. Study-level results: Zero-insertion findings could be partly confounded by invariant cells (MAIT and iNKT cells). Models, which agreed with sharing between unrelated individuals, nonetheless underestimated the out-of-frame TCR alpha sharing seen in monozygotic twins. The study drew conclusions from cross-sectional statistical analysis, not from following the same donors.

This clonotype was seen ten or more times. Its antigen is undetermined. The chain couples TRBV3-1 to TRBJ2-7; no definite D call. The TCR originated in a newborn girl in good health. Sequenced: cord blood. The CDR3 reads CASSQLNYEQYF. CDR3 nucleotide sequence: TGTGCCAGCAGCCAACTCAATTACGAGCAGTACTTC.